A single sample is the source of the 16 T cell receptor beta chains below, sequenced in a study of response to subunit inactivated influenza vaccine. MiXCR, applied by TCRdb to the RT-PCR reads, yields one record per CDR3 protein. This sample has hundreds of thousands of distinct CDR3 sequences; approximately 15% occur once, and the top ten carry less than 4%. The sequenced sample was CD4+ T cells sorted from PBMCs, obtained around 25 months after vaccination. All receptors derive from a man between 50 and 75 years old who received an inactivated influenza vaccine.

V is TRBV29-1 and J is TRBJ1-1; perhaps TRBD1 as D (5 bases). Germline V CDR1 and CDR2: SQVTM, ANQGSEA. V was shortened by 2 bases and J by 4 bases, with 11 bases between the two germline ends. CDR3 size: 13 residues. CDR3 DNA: TGCAGCGTTGAAATTGGTAGGGGCACTGAAGCTTTCTTT. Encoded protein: CSVEIGRGTEAFF.

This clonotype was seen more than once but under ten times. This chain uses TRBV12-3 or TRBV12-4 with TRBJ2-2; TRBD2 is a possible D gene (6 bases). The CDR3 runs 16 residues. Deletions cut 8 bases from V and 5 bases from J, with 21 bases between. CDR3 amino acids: CASDRRASGGTGELFF. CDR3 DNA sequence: TGTGCCAGCGACCGCCGCGCATCCGGAGGGACCGGGGAGCTGTTTTTT.

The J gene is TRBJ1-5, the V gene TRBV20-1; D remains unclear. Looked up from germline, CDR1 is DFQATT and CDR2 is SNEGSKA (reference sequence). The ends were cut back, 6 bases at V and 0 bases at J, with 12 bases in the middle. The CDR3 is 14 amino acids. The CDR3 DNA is TGCAGTGCATCGCCCCGCGGTAGCAATCAGCCCCAGCATTTT. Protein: CSASPRGSNQPQHF.

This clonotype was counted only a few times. The CDR3 protein is CASSQAPGSFNEQFF. The CDR3 DNA reads as TGTGCCAGCAGCCAAGCCCCCGGGAGCTTTAATGAGCAGTTCTTC. The chain links TRBV4-2 to TRBJ2-1; possibly TRBD2 for D (6 bases). The V end was cut by 1 base, the J end by 7 bases, with 14 bases between. The CDR3 totals 15 residues. The germline CDR1 and CDR2 sequences are LGHNA and YNFKEQ.

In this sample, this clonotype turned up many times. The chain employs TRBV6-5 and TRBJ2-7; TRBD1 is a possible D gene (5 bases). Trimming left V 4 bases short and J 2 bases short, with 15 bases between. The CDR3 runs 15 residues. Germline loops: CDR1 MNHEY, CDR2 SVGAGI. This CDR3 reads CASSFRASGTYEQYF. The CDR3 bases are TGTGCCAGCAGTTTCCGGGCCTCAGGGACCTACGAGCAGTACTTC.

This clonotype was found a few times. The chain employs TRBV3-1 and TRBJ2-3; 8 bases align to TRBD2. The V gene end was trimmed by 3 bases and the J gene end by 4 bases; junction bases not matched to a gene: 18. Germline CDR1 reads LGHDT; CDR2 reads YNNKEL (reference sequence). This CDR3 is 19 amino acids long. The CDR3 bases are TGTGCCAGCAGCCATCCCATTAGATCTGGCGGGGGGATCGCAGATACGCAGTATTTT. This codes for CASSHPIRSGGGIADTQYF.

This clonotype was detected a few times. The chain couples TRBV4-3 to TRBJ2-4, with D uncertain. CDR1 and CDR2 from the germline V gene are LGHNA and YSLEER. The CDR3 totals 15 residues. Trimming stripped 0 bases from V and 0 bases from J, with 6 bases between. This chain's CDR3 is CASSQDYLAKNIQYF. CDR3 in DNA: TGCGCCAGCAGCCAAGACTACCTAGCCAAAAACATTCAGTACTTC.

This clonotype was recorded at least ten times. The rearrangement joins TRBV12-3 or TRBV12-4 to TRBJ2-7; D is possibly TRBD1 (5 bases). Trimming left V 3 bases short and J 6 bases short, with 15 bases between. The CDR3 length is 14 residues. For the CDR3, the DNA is TGTGCCAGCAGTTTCAGTAGGGCCAGGGCCGAGCAGTACTTC. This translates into CASSFSRARAEQYF.

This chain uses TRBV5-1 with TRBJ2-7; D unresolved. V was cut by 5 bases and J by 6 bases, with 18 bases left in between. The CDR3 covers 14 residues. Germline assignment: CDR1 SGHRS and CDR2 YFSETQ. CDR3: CASRSAANVGEQYF. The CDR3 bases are TGCGCCAGCAGATCGGCAGCTAACGTCGGCGAGCAGTACTTC.

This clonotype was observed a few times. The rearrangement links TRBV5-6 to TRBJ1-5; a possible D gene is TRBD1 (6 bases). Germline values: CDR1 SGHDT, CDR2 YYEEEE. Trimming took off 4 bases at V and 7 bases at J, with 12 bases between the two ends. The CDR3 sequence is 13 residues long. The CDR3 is CASSKGGNQPQHF. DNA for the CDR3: TGTGCCAGCAGCAAGGGGGGGAACCAGCCCCAGCATTTT.

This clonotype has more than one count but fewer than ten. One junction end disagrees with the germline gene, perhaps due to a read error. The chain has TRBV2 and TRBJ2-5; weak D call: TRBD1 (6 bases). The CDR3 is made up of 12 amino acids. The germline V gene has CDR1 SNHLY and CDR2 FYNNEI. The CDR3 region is CASSGTTGRRRF. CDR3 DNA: TGTGCCAGCAGTGGGACGACAGGCCGCCGCCGCTTC.

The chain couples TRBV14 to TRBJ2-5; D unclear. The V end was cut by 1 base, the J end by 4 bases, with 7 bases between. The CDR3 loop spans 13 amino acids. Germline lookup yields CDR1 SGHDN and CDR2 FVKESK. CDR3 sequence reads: CASSQVATETQYF. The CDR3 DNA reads TGTGCCAGCAGCCAAGTAGCAACAGAGACCCAGTACTTC.

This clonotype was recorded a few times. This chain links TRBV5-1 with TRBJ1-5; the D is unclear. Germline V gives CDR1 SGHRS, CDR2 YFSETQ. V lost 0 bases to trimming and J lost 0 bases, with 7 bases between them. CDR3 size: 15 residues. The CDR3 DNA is TGCGCCAGCAGCTTGGGACACGATAGCAATCAGCCCCAGCATTTT. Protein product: CASSLGHDSNQPQHF.

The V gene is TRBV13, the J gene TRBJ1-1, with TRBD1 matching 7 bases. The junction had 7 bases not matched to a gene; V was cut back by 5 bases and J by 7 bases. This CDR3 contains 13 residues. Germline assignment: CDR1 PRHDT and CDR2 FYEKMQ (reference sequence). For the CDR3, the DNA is TGTGCCAGCAGCCACGACAGGGCCCGTGAAGCTTTCTTT. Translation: CASSHDRAREAFF.

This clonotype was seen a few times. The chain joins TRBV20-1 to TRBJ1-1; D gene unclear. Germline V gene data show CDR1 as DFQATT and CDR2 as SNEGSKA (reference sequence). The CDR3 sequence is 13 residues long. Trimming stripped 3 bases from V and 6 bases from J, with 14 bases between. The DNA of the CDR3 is TGCAGTGCTAGCAGCGGTCTTGGTCCTGAAGCTTTCTTT. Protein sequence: CSASSGLGPEAFF.

The CDR3 coding sequence is TGTGCCAGCAGGCAAGGTGACAGGGGAAAAGCTTTCTTT. Translation gives CASRQGDRGKAFF. V gene TRBV25-1 combines with J gene TRBJ1-1; TRBD1 matches at 8 bases. In germline, CDR1 is MGHDK, CDR2 SYGVNS. The CDR3 loop spans 13 amino acids. Unmatched junction bases numbered 9, after V lost 6 bases and J lost 9 bases.